This T cell receptor beta chain is drawn from a study of blood T cell repertoires in COVID-19. Study-wide background: Both acute and convalescent COVID-19 samples were obtained from the United States, Italy and Spain. PBMCs, B-cell-depleted T cells, or T cells provided the cDNA or gDNA that made up the material.

Authors' methods: Estimation of nucleated cell counts relied on the amplification of reference gene primers. Assay: immunoSEQ multiplex PCR; the TCRdb copy retains only in-frame clones and omits some. V, J and clone size derive from that table, while D and trimming were established from the DNA sequence. This table holds around 3,600 clones, around 70% found once. The sequenced material came from peripheral blood. The sequence derives from a man in his 70s with active COVID-19.

This chain's CDR3 is CASTLQGIQPQHF. The CDR3 bases are TGTGCCAGCACCCTTCAGGGAATTCAGCCCCAGCATTTT. The V gene is TRBV6-5, the J gene TRBJ1-5; D is perhaps TRBD1 (5 bases). Germline V lookup: CDR1 MNHEY, CDR2 SVGAGI. This CDR3 has 13 residues. V shed 7 bases and J shed 6 bases, with 13 bases lying between them.